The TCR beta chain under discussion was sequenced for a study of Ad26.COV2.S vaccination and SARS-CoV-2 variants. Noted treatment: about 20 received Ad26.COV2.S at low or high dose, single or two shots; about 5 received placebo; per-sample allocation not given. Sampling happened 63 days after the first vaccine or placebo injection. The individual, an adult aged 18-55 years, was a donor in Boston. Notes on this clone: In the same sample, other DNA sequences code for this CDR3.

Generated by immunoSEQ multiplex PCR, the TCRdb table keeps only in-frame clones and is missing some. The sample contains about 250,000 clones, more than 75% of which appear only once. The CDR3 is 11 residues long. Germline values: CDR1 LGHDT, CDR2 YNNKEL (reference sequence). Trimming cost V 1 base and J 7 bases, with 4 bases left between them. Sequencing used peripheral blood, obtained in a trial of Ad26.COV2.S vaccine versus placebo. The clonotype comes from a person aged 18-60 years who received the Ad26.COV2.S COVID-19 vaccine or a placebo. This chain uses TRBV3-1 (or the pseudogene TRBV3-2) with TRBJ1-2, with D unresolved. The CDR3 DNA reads TGTGCCAGCAGCCAAGGGCTTGGCTACACCTTC. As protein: CASSQGLGYTF.